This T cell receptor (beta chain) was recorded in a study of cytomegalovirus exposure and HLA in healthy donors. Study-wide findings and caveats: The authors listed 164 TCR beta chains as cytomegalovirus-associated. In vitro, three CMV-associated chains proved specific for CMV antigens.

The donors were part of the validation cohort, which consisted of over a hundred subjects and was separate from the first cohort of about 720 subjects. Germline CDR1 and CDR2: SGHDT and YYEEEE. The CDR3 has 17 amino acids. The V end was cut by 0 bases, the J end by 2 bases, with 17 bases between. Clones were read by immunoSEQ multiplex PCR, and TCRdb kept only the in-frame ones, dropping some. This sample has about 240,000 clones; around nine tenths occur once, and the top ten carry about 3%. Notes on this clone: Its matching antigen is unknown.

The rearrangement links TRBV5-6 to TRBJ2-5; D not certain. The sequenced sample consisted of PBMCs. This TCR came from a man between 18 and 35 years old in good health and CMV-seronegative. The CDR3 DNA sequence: TGTGCCAGCAGCTTGGGGCCTCTGTCGTTGGTACAAGAGACCCAGTACTTC. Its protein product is CASSLGPLSLVQETQYF.